This T cell receptor (beta chain) was recorded in a study of T-cell reconstitution after alpha-beta-depleted transplantation in children. With respect to this clonotype: Antigen specificity is unknown.

The study, taken as a whole, reports: At the one-year point after transplant, T-cell counts and TCRbeta diversity were found to come mostly from T cells that had been newly produced. Recipient T cells and thymic progenitors that survived were the source of the high TCRbeta diversity seen at day 60 in some patients.

Unique molecular identifiers were incorporated when the TCRbeta library was constructed. One entry per CDR3 protein, called by TCRdb with MiXCR from the PCR reads. The sample contains about 110,000 distinct CDR3 sequences, 10% of which appear only once. Germline lookup yields CDR1 ENHRY and CDR2 SYGVKD. This CDR3 contains 13 residues. V trimming: 9 bases; J trimming: 13 bases; junction bases outside the gene matches: 11. The sequence was collected from a boy aged 2 to 10 with acute lymphoblastic leukemia, due to receive a stem cell transplant. J is TRBJ1-6 and V is TRBV10-3; TRBD1 matches at 8 bases. Sequenced material: PBMCs, taken before TCRalphabeta/CD19-depleted stem cell transplant. CDR3 nucleotide sequence: TGTGCCATTGGAACAGGGGGAAGTAATCCCCTCCACTTT. Its protein product is CAIGTGGSNPLHF.